This T cell receptor beta chain was profiled in a study of blood T cells in healthy people across ages. Study information: Template switching captured about one barcoded beta molecule per two T cells.

Primers used in a second PCR of about 6 to 12 cycles were a sample-barcoded 5' primer and a J-beta primer mix. Each of the cDNA molecules was tagged by a template-switch adaptor with 12 random nucleotides. TCRdb used MiXCR to reprocess the 5' RACE reads, holding one entry per CDR3 protein. Among approximately 780,000 distinct CDR3 sequences listed, 25% to 30% were seen once. Whole-study results and caveats: A greater number of naive CD4+ cells and higher diversity distinguished long-lived donors from aged donors.

The V and J ends lost 5 bases and 8 bases respectively, with 24 bases between them. CDR1 MNHNS and CDR2 SASEGT come from the germline V gene. The CDR3 spans 16 residues. In the case of this clonotype: The target antigen is unknown.

The same sample was also used in a study of T cells of mothers and their children.

Sequenced: blood. This sequence was found in a boy aged 10-17 years in good health. The chain recombines TRBV6-1 with TRBJ1-2; possible D gene TRBD1, 5 bases. The CDR3 DNA reads TGTGCCAGCAGTAGAAGAGGGGACCGAGTTCCGTACGGCTACACCTTC. It is translated as CASSRRGDRVPYGYTF.